This T cell receptor beta chain was captured by sequencing in a study of T cell responses to AZD1222 COVID-19 vaccine. Whole-study findings and limits: White British donors predominated, females outnumbered males, and clonal diversity was possibly underestimated. It was only after the peak T cell response that any repertoires were sampled.

A note on this clone: Antigen specificity is unknown.

Measured with immunoSEQ multiplex PCR; TCRdb has only the in-frame clones, and not every one. This table holds about 180,000 clones, approximately 90% found once. This clonotype was obtained from an adult who received the MenACWY meningococcal vaccine as a control. The sample here was peripheral blood, taken 28 days after the second dose of the MenACWY control vaccine.

For the CDR3, the DNA is TGTGCCAGCAGCCTCCTCCAGGGAGGCCTGGGAAACACCATATATTTT. Protein sequence: CASSLLQGGLGNTIYF. The V and J genes are TRBV14 and TRBJ1-3; maybe TRBD1 (5 bases). CDR1 is SGHDN and CDR2 is FVKESK in the germline V gene. The germline V and J ends were trimmed by 4 bases and 4 bases, with 17 bases remaining between them. The CDR3 length is 16 residues.